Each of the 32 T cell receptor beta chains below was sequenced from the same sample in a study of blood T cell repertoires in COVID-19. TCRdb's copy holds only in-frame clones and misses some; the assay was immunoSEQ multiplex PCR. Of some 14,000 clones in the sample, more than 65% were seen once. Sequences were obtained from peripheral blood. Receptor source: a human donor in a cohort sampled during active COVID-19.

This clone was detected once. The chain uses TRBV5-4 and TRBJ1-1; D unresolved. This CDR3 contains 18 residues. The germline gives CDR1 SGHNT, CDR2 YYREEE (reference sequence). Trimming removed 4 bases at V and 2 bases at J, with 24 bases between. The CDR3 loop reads CASSPFPGPTLFNTEAFF. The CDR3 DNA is TGTGCCAGCAGCCCGTTCCCGGGTCCGACCCTTTTTAACACTGAAGCTTTCTTT.

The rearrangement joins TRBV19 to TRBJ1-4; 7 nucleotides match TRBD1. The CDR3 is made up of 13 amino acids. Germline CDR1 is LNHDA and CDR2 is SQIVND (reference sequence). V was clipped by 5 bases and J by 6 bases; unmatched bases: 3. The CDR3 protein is CASSAGTDEKLFF. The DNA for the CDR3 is TGTGCCAGTAGTGCCGGGACAGATGAAAAACTGTTTTTT.

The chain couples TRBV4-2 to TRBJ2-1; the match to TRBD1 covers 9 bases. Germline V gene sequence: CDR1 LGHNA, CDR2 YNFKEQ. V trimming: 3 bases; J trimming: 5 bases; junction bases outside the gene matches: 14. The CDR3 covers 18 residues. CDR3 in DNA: TGTGCCAGCAGCCAGTTTAACTCCGGGACAGGGCCTGACAATGAGCAGTTCTTC. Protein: CASSQFNSGTGPDNEQFF.

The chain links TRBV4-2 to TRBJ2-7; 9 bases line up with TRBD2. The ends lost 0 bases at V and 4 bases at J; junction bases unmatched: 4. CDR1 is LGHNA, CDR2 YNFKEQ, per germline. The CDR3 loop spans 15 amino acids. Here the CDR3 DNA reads TGTGCCAGCAGCCAAGAACTAGCGGGTTCTTACGAGCAGTACTTC. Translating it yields CASSQELAGSYEQYF.

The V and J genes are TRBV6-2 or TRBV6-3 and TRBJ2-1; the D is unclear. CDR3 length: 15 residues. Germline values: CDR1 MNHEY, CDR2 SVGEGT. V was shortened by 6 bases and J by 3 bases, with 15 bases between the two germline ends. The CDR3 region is CASSRLSDFYNEQFF. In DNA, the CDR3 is TGTGCCAGCAGCCGTCTCTCCGACTTCTACAATGAGCAGTTCTTC.

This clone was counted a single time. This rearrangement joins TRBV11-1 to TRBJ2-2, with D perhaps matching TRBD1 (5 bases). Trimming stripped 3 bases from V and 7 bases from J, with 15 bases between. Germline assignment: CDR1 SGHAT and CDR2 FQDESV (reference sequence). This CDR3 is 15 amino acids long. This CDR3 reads CASSLGQAAYGELFF. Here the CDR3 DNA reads TGTGCCAGCAGCTTGGGGCAGGCAGCTTACGGGGAGCTGTTTTTT.

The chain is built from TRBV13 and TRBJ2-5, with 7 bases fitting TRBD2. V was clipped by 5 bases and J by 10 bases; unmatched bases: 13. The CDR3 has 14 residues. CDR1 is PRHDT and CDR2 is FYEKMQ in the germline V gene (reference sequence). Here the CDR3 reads CASSPGLGENSQYF. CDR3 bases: TGTGCCAGCAGCCCCGGACTAGGGGAAAACAGCCAGTACTTC.

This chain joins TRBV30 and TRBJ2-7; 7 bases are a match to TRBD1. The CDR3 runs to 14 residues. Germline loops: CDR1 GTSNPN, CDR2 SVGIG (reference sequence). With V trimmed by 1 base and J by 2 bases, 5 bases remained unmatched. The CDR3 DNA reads TGTGCCTGGAGTGGAGGGGGCGGACCCTACGAGCAGTACTTC. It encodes CAWSGGGGPYEQYF. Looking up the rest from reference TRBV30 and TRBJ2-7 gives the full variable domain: SQTIHQWPATLVQPVGSPLSLECTVEGTSNPNLYWYRQAAGRGLQLLFYSVGIGQISSEVPQNLSASRPQDRQFILSSKKLLLSDSGFYLCAWSGGGGPYEQYFGPGTRLTVT.

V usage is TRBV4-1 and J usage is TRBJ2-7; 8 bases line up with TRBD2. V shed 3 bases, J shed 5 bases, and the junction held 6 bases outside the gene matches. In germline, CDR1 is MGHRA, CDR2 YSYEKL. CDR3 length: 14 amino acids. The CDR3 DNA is TGCGCCAGCAGCCATCGCAGCGGGAGTAACGAGCAGTACTTC. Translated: CASSHRSGSNEQYF.

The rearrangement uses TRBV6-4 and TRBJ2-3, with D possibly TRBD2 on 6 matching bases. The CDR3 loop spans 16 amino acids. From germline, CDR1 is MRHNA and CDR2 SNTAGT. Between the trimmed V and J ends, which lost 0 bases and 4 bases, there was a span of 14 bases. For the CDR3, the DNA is TGTGCCAGCAGTGACTCGGGGGTGGGAGGACCAGATACGCAGTATTTT. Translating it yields CASSDSGVGGPDTQYF.

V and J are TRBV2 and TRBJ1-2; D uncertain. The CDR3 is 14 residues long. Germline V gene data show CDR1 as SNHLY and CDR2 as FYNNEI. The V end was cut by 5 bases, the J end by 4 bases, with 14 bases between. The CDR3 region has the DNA TGTGCCAGCAGTTCGGAGATATCTAGCTATGGCTACACCTTC. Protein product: CASSSEISSYGYTF.

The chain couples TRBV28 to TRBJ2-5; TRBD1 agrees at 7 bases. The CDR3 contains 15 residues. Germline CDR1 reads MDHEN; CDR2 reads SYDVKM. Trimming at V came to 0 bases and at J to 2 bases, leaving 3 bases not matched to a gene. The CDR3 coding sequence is TGTGCCAGCAGTTTATGGAACAGGGGTCAAGAGACCCAGTACTTC. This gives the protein CASSLWNRGQETQYF. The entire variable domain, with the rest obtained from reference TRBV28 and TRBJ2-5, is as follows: DVKVTQSSRYLVKRTGEKVFLECVQDMDHENMFWYRQDPGLGLRLIYFSYDVKMKEKGDIPEGYSVSREKKERFSLILESASTNQTSMYLCASSLWNRGQETQYFGPGTRLLVL.

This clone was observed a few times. The CDR3, as DNA: TGTGCCAGTAGTATAGACGGAGGAATATCACCCCTCCACTTT. Translation: CASSIDGGISPLHF. V is TRBV19 and J is TRBJ1-6; D is ambiguous. Trimming cost V 0 bases and J 10 bases, with 10 bases left between them. Germline V gives CDR1 LNHDA, CDR2 SQIVND (reference sequence). This CDR3 contains 14 residues.

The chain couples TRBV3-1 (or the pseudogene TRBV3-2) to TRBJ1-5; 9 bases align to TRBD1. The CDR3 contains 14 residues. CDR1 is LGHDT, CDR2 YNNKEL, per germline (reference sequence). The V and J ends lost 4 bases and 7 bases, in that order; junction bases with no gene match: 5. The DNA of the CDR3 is TGTGCCAGCAGCCCAGGACAGGGGCGACAGCCCCAGCATTTT. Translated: CASSPGQGRQPQHF.

CDR3 coding DNA: TGTGCCAGCTCACCTTCGACAGGCGTTTATGGCTACACCTTC. The encoded protein is CASSPSTGVYGYTF. The chain couples TRBV18 to TRBJ1-2, with D tentatively TRBD1 (6 bases). This CDR3 has 14 residues. Trimming took off 3 bases at V and 5 bases at J, with 13 bases between the two ends. CDR1 is KGHSH, CDR2 LQKENI, per germline. The variable domain in full, with the rest retrieved from reference TRBV18 and TRBJ1-2, is NAGVMQNPRHLVRRRGQEARLRCSPMKGHSHVYWYRQLPEEGLKFMVYLQKENIIDESGMPKERFSAEFPKEGPSILRIQQVVRGDSAAYFCASSPSTGVYGYTFGSGTRLTVV.

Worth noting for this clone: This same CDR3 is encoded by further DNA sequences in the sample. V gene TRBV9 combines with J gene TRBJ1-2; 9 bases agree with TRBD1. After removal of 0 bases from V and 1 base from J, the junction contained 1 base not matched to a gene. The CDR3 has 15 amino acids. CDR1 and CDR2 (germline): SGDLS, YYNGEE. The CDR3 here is CASSVGGQGNYGYTF. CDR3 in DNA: TGTGCCAGCAGCGTAGGGGGACAGGGTAACTATGGCTACACCTTC.

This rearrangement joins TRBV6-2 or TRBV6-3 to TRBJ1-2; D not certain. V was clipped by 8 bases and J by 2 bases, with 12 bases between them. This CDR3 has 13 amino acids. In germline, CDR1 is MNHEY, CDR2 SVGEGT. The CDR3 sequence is CASCFNKNYGYTF. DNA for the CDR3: TGTGCCAGCTGTTTTAACAAGAACTATGGCTACACCTTC.

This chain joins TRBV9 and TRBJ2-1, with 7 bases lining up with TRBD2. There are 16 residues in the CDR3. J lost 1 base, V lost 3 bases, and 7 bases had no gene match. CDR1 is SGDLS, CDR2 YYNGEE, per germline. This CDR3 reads CASSALAGGSYNEQFF. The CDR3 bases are TGTGCCAGCAGCGCATTAGCGGGTGGTTCCTACAATGAGCAGTTCTTC.

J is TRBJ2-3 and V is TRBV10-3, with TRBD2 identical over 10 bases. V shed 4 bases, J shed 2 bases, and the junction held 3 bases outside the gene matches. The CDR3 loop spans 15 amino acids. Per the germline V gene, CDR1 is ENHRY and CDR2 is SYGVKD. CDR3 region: CAISGTSGSTDTQYF. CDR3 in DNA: TGTGCCATCAGTGGGACTAGCGGTTCCACAGATACGCAGTATTTT.

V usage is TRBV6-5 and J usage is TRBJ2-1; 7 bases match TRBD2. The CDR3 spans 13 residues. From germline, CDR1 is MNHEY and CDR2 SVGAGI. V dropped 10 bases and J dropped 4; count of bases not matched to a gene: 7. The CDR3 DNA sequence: TGTGCCACCCTGCGGGAGACATACAATGAGCAGTTCTTC. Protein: CATLRETYNEQFF.

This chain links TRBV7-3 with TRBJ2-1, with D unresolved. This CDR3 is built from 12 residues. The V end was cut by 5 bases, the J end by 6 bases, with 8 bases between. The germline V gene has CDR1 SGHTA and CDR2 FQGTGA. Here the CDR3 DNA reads TGTGCCAGCAGCAACCACGGCAATGAGCAGTTCTTC. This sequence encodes CASSNHGNEQFF.

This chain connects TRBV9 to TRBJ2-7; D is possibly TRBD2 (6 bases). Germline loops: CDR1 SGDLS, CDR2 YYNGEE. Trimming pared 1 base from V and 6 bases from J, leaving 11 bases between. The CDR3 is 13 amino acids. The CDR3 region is CASSVSGSSEQYF. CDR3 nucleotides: TGTGCCAGCAGCGTATCCGGGAGCTCCGAGCAGTACTTC.

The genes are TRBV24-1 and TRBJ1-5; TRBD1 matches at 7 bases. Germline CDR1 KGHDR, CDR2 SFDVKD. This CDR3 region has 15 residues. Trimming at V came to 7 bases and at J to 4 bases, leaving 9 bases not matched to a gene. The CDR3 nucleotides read TGTGCCACCAGCGTCGGCGGGACAGTTAATCAGCCCCAGCATTTT. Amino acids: CATSVGGTVNQPQHF.

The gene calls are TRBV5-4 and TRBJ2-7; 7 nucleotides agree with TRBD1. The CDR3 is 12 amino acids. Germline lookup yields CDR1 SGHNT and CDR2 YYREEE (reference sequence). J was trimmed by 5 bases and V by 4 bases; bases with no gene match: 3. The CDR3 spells CASSRQGDEQYF. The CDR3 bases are TGTGCCAGCAGCCGACAGGGAGACGAGCAGTACTTC. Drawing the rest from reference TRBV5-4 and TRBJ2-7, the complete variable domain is ETGVTQSPTHLIKTRGQQVTLRCSSQSGHNTVSWYQQALGQGPQFIFQYYREEENGRGNFPPRFSGLQFPNYSSELNVNALELDDSALYLCASSRQGDEQYFGPGTRLTVT.

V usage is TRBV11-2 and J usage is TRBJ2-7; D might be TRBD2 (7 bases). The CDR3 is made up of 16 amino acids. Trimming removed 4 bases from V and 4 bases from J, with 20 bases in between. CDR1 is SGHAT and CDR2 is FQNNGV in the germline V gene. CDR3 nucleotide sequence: TGTGCCAGCAGCTCGCTCATTCCCGGGGGGACATACGAGCAGTACTTC. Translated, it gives CASSSLIPGGTYEQYF.

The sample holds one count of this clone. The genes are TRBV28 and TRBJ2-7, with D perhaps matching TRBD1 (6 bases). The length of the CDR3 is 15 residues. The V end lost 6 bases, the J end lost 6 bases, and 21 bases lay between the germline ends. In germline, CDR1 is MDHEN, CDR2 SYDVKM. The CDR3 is CASSLPRQATGEQYF. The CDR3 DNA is TGTGCCAGCAGCCTACCCAGACAGGCAACGGGCGAGCAGTACTTC.

This CDR3 is CASREQLAASSYEQYF. The CDR3 DNA is TGTGCCAGCCGGGAGCAACTAGCGGCGAGCTCCTACGAGCAGTACTTC. The chain carries TRBV27 and TRBJ2-7; 8 bases match TRBD2. The CDR3 contains 16 residues. The germline gives CDR1 MNHEY, CDR2 SMNVEV (reference sequence). The V and J ends lost 8 bases and 0 bases, in that order; junction bases with no gene match: 12.

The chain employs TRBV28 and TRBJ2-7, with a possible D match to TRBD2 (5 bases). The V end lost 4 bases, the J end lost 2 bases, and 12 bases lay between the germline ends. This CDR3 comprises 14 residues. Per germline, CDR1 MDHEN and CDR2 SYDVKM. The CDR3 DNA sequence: TGTGCCAGCAGTTACCGGGATCGTACCTACGAGCAGTACTTC. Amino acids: CASSYRDRTYEQYF.

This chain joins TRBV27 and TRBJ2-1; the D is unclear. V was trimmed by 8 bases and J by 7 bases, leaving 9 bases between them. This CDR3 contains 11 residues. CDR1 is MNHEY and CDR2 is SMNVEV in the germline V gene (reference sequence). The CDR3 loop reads CASVLRNEQFF. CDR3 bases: TGTGCCAGCGTACTAAGGAATGAGCAGTTCTTC.

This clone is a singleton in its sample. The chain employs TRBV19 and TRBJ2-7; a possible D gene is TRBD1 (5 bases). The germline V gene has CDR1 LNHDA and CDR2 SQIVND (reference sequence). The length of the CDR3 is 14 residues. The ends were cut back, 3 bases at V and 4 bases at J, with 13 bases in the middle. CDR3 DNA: TGTGCCAGTAGTATCGCGACAGAGGATTACGAGCAGTACTTC. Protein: CASSIATEDYEQYF.

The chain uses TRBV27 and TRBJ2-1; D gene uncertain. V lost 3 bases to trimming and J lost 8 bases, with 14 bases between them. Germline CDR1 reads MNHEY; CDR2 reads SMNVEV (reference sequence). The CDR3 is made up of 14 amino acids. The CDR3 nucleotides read TGTGCCAGCAGTTTTGCGGTCTCTCCGGATGAGCAGTTCTTC. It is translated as CASSFAVSPDEQFF.

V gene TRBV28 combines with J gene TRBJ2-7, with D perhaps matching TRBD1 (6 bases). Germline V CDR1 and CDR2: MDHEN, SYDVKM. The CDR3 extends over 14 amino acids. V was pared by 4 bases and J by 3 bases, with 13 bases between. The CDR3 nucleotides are TGTGCCAGCAGTTCCCGGGACAACCACTACGAGCAGTACTTC. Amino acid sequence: CASSSRDNHYEQYF.